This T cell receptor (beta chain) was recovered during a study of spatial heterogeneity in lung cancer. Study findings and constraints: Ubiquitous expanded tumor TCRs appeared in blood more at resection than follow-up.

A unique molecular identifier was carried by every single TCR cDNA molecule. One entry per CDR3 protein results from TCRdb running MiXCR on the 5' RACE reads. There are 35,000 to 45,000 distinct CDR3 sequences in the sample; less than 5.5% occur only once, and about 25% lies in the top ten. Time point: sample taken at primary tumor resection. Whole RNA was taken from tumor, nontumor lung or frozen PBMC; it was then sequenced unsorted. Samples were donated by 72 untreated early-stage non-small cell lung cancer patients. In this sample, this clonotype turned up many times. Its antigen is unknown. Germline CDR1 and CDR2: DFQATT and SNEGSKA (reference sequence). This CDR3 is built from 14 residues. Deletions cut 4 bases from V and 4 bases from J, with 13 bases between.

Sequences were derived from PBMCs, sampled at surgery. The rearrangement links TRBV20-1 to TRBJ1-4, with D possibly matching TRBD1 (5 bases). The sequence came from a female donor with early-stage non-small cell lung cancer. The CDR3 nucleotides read TGCAGTGCTATCTCAGGGCGTGGTAATGAAAAACTGTTTTTT. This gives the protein CSAISGRGNEKLFF.